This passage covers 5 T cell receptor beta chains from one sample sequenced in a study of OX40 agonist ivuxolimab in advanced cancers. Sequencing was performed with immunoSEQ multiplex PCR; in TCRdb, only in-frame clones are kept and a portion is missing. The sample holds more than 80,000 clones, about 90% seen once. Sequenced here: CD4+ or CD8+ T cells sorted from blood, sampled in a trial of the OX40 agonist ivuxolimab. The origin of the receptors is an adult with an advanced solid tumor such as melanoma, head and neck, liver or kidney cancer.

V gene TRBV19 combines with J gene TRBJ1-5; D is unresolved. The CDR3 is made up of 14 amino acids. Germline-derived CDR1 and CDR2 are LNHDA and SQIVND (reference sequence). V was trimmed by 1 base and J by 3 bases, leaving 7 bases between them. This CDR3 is CASSIGAFNQPQHF. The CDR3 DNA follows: TGTGCCAGTAGTATAGGTGCTTTCAATCAGCCCCAGCATTTT.

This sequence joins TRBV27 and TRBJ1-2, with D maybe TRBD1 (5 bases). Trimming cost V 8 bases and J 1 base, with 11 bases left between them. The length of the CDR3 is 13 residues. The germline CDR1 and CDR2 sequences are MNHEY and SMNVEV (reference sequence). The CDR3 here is CASGGRDNYGYTF. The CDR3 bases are TGTGCCAGCGGGGGACGGGATAACTATGGCTACACCTTC.

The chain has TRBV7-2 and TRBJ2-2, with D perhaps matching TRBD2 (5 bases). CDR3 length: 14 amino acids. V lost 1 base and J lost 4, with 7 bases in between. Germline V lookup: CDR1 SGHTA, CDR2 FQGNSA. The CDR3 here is CASSLGGSTGELFF. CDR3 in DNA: TGTGCCAGCAGCTTAGGAGGGAGCACCGGGGAGCTGTTTTTT.

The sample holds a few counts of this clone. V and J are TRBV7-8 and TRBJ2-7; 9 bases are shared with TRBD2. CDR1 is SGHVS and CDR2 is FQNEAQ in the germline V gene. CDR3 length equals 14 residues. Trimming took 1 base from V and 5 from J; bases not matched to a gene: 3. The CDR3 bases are TGTGCCAGCAGCTTAGTTGGGACTAGCCACGAGCAGTACTTC. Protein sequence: CASSLVGTSHEQYF.

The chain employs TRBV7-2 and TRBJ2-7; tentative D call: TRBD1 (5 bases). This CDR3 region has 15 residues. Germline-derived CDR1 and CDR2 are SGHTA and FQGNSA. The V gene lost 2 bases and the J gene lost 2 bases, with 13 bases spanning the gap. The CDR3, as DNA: TGTGCCAGCAGCTTAAGGGGTGACCCAACCTACGAGCAGTACTTC. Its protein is CASSLRGDPTYEQYF. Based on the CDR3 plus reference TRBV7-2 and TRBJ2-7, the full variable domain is GAGVSQSPSNKVTEKGKDVELRCDPISGHTALYWYRQSLGQGLEFLIYFQGNSAPDKSGLPSDRFSAERTGGSVSTLTIQRTQQEDSAVYLCASSLRGDPTYEQYFGPGTRLTVT.